This TCR beta chain was sequenced for a study of cytomegalovirus exposure and HLA in healthy donors. Looking at the study overall: Clustering assigned around 77% of the approximately 400 genotyped donors to the Caucasian-associated ancestry cluster.

Points from the study as a whole: HLA-A and HLA-B allele assignments for most subjects were reportedly predicted accurately using TCR beta sequences. Analysis was carried out at a later point, and it linked a missense DCLRE1C variant to TCR beta V- and J-gene trimming.

On this clone: The antigen remains unidentified.

Trimming stripped 0 bases from V and 2 bases from J, with 9 bases between. From germline, CDR1 is LGHNA and CDR2 YSLEER. CDR3 length: 15 residues. Use of 60 Vbeta and 13 Jbeta primers characterized the PCR. Libraries were prepared by immunoSEQ multiplex PCR; TCRdb keeps only in-frame clonotypes and omits some of them. The table lists tens of thousands of clones, around 80% of them singletons, with under 2% in the top ten. The chain employs TRBV4-3 and TRBJ2-3; D not certain. The sequence was obtained from a man between 18 and 29 years old in good health and CMV-seronegative. Sequencing was performed on PBMCs. The CDR3 nucleotides read TGCGCCAGCAGCCAAGATATGAGTCCCACAGATACGCAGTATTTT. Translation: CASSQDMSPTDTQYF.